What follows are 10 T cell receptor beta chains derived from one specimen sequenced in a study of cytomegalovirus exposure and HLA in healthy donors. PCR used 60 Vbeta primers and 13 Jbeta primers. Generated by immunoSEQ multiplex PCR, the TCRdb table keeps only in-frame clones and is missing some. The sample includes 210,000 or so clones, over 65% of them seen just once. Material for sequencing was PBMCs. The receptors here all came from a woman aged 55-69 years in good health and CMV-seropositive.

This chain uses TRBV7-9 with TRBJ1-2, with unresolved D. CDR1 and CDR2 (germline): SEHNR, FQNEAQ (reference sequence). CDR3 size: 14 residues. Trimming took off 1 base at V and 2 bases at J, with 8 bases between the two ends. CDR3 coding DNA: TGTGCCAGCAGCTTAGGAGACGGGAACTATGGCTACACCTTC. It encodes CASSLGDGNYGYTF.

The rearrangement joins TRBV6-1 to TRBJ2-5; 7 bases match TRBD1. The J call may not be correct, given that the DNA end is closer to TRBJ2-7. The length of the CDR3 is 12 residues. Germline-derived CDR1 and CDR2 are MNHNS and SASEGT. The CDR3 DNA reads as TGTGCCAGCTCGACAGGGTACTACGAGCAGTACTTC. It translates to CASSTGYYEQYF.

This clone occurred once. The chain combines TRBV7-2 with TRBJ2-5, with D possibly TRBD1 on 5 matching bases. V lost 5 bases and J 2 bases, leaving 15 bases between the germline ends. The CDR3 has 15 residues. Germline values: CDR1 SGHTA, CDR2 FQGNSA. CDR3 region: CASSRQKSQQETQYF. The CDR3 nucleotides are TGTGCCAGCAGCAGACAGAAGTCCCAACAAGAGACCCAGTACTTC.

This clone appeared once. The V and J genes are TRBV29-1 and TRBJ1-4; 11 nucleotides match TRBD1. Trimming removed 7 bases from V and 8 bases from J; junction bases left unmatched: 6. The CDR3 is 13 amino acids. Germline-derived CDR1 and CDR2 are SQVTM and ANQGSEA. The CDR3 region has the DNA TGCAGCGCTGGACAGGGGGCGTACGAAAAACTGTTTTTT. Translated, it gives CSAGQGAYEKLFF.

This chain connects TRBV4-1 to TRBJ2-1, with D perhaps TRBD1 (6 bases). Trimming cost V 1 base and J 1 base, with 11 bases left between them. The CDR3 spans 16 residues. From germline, CDR1 is MGHRA and CDR2 YSYEKL. CDR3 amino acids: CASSQVGTNSYNEQFF. In nucleotides, the CDR3 is TGCGCCAGCAGCCAAGTCGGGACAAATTCCTACAATGAGCAGTTCTTC.

CDR3 loop: CASSKEEGFEQYF. CDR3 sequence (DNA): TGTGCCAGCAGCAAAGAGGAGGGATTCGAGCAGTACTTC. This chain links TRBV7-6 with TRBJ2-7, with D possibly TRBD2 on 6 matching bases. Germline V gene sequence: CDR1 SGHVS, CDR2 FNYEAQ. The CDR3 totals 13 residues. Trimming shortened V by 5 bases and J by 6 bases, and 14 bases separated the two germline ends.

The rearrangement uses TRBV21-1 and TRBJ2-7; the table's D call, TRBD1, has no DNA check behind it. TRBV21-1 counts as a pseudogene. This CDR3 contains 10 residues. The CDR3 is CASSHYEQYF. The CDR3 DNA is TGTGCCAGCAGCCACTACGAGCAGTACTTC.

The V call is TRBV2, the J call TRBJ1-5; no firm D call. The CDR3 sequence is 15 residues long. Trimming cost V 4 bases and J 7 bases, with 17 bases left between them. The germline gives CDR1 SNHLY, CDR2 FYNNEI. DNA of the CDR3: TGTGCCAGCAGTGTAATTGGTGGATCTAGCCAGCCCCAGCATTTT. It is translated as CASSVIGGSSQPQHF.

This clone was detected only once. The gene calls are TRBV5-1 and TRBJ1-1; D not resolved. CDR1 is SGHRS, CDR2 YFSETQ, per germline. This CDR3 is 13 amino acids long. V was cut by 5 bases and J by 4 bases, with 12 bases left in between. This chain's CDR3 is CASSLLVSTEAFF. CDR3 sequence (DNA): TGCGCCAGCAGTCTACTCGTTTCCACTGAAGCTTTCTTT. The full variable domain, completed using reference TRBV5-1 and TRBJ1-1, is KAGVTQTPRYLIKTRGQQVTLSCSPISGHRSVSWYQQTPGQGLQFLFEYFSETQRNKGNFPGRFSGRQFSNSRSEMNVSTLELGDSALYLCASSLLVSTEAFFGQGTRLTVV.

The chain is built from TRBV7-6 and TRBJ2-1; weak D call: TRBD1 (5 bases). This CDR3 has 14 amino acids. Germline assignment: CDR1 SGHVS and CDR2 FNYEAQ. Trimming shortened V by 3 bases and J by 7 bases, and 13 bases separated the two germline ends. DNA for the CDR3: TGTGCCAGCAGCTTCCACAGGTTGAGGAATGAGCAGTTCTTC. Translating gives CASSFHRLRNEQFF.